This T cell receptor (beta chain) comes out of a study of blood T cell repertoires in COVID-19. At the level of the study: Both acute and convalescent COVID-19 samples were obtained from the United States, Italy and Spain. In each case, the material was cDNA or gDNA derived from T cells, B-cell-depleted T cells, or PBMCs.

The length of the CDR3 is 13 residues. In germline, CDR1 is SGHTA, CDR2 FQGNSA. J was trimmed by 4 bases and V by 8 bases; bases with no gene match: 7. Data came from immunoSEQ multiplex PCR; TCRdb stores just in-frame clones and leaves some out. The table records about 220,000 clones, approximately 80% of them present only once. This sequence was found in a man between 50 and 59 years old with active or convalescent COVID-19. Sequences were obtained from peripheral blood. This chain links TRBV7-2 with TRBJ1-2; 7 nucleotides agree with TRBD1. CDR3 bases: TGTGCCAGCTCCGAGGACAGGTCCTATGGCTACACCTTC. Encoded protein: CASSEDRSYGYTF.